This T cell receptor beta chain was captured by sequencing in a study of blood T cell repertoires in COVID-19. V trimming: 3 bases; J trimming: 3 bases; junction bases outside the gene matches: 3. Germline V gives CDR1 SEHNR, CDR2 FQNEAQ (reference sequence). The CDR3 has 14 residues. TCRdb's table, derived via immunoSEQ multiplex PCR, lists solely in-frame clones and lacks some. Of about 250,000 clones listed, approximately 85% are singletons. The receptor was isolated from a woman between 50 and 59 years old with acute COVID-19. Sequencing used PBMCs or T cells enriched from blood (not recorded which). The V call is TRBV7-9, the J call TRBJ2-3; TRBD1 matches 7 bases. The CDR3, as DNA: TGTGCCAGCAGCTTTGACAGGGTTACAGATACGCAGTATTTT. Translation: CASSFDRVTDTQYF.